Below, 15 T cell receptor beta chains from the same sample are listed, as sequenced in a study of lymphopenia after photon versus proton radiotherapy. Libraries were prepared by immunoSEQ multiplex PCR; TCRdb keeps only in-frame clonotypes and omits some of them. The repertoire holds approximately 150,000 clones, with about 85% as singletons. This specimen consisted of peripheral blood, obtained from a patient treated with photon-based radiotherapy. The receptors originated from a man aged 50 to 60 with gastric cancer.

In DNA form, the CDR3 reads TGTGCCACCAGCACCGCCTGGGACGACTATAATTCACCCCTCCACTTT. It specifies CATSTAWDDYNSPLHF. V and J are TRBV15 and TRBJ1-6; D perhaps matches TRBD1 (5 bases). CDR1 LNHNV and CDR2 YYDKDF come from the germline V gene (reference sequence). V was pared by 4 bases and J by 3 bases, with 13 bases between. The CDR3 is made up of 16 amino acids.

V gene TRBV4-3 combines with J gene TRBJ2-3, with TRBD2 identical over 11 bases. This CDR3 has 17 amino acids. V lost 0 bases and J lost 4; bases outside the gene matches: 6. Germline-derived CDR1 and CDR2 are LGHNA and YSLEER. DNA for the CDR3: TGCGCCAGCAGCCAAGACCCACTAGCGGGAGCTCCAGATACGCAGTATTTT. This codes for CASSQDPLAGAPDTQYF.

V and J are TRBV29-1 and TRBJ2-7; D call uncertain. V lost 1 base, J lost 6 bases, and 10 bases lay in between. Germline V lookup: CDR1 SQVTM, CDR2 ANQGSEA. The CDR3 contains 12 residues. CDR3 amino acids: CSVEVDPGEQYF. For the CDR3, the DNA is TGCAGCGTTGAAGTGGATCCTGGCGAGCAGTACTTC.

For the CDR3, the DNA is TGCAGCGTTGGTCGGGAGGGCGGTAATGAGCAGTTCTTC. Its protein product is CSVGREGGNEQFF. The gene calls are TRBV29-1 and TRBJ2-1; 8 bases line up with TRBD2. Germline values: CDR1 SQVTM, CDR2 ANQGSEA. The CDR3 runs to 13 residues. V dropped 4 bases and J dropped 7; count of bases not matched to a gene: 6.

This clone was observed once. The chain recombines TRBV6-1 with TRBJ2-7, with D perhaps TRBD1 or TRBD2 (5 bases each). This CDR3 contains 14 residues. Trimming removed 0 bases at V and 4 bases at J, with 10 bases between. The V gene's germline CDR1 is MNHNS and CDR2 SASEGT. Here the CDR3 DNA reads TGTGCCAGCAGTGAAGCTGGGGGTTCTTACGAGCAGTACTTC. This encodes CASSEAGGSYEQYF.

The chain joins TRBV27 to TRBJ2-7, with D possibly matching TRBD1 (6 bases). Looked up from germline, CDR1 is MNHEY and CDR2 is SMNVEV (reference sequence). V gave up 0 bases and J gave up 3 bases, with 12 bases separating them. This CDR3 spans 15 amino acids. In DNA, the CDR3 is TGTGCCAGCAGTTTATCGGGGGCGCGAGACTACGAGCAGTACTTC. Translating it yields CASSLSGARDYEQYF.

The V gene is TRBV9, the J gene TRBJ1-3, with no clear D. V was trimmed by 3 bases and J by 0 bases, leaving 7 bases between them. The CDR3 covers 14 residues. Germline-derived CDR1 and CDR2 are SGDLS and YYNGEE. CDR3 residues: CASSATYSGNTIYF. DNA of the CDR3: TGTGCCAGCAGCGCCACCTACTCTGGAAACACCATATATTTT.

Written as DNA, the CDR3 is TGTGCCAGCGGGAAGCCGGTGCCCGGCTACACCTTC. It is translated as CASGKPVPGYTF. The V and J genes are TRBV6-1 and TRBJ1-2, with no clear D. The CDR3 is made up of 12 amino acids. Trimming pared 8 bases from V and 8 bases from J, leaving 15 bases between. Per germline, CDR1 MNHNS and CDR2 SASEGT.

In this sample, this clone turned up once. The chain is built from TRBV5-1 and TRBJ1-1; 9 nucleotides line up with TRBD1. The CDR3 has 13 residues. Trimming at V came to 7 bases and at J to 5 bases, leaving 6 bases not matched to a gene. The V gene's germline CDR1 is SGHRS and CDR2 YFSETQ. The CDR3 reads CASSGQGGTEAFF. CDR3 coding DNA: TGCGCCAGCTCGGGACAGGGAGGGACTGAAGCTTTCTTT.

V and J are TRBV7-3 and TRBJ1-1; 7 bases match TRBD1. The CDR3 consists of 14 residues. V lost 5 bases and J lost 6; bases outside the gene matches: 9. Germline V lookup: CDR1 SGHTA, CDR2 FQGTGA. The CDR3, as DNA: TGTGCCAGCAGCCAAACAGGGGTGAGGGCTGAAGCTTTCTTT. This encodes CASSQTGVRAEAFF.

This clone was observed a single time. DNA for the CDR3: TGCAGCGTCCGGGGACAGGGAGGAATCTCCTACAATGAGCAGTTCTTC. Its protein is CSVRGQGGISYNEQFF. The genes are TRBV29-1 and TRBJ2-1, with 9 positions matching TRBD1. Germline V lookup: CDR1 SQVTM, CDR2 ANQGSEA. The CDR3 contains 16 residues. J gave up 0 bases and V 6 bases, and 9 bases lay outside the gene matches.

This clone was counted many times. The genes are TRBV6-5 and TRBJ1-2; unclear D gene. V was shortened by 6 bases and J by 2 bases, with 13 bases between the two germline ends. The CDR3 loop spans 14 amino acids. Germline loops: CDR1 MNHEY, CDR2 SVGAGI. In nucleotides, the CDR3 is TGTGCCAGCAGCCGACTCCCTCGCAACTATGGCTACACCTTC. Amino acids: CASSRLPRNYGYTF.

In nucleotides, the CDR3 is TGTGCCAGCAGTACCTCACTAGCGGGAGGGCGGGAGACCCAGTACTTC. It codes for CASSTSLAGGRETQYF. V usage is TRBV6-6 and J usage is TRBJ2-5; 13 nucleotides agree with TRBD2. Per the germline V gene, CDR1 is MNHNY and CDR2 is SVGAGI (reference sequence). J gave up 5 bases and V 5 bases, and 8 bases lay outside the gene matches. This CDR3 contains 16 residues.

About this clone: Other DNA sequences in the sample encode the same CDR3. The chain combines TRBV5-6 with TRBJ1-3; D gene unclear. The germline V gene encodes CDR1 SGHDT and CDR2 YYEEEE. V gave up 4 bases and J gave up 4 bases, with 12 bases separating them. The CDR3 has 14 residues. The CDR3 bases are TGTGCCAGCAGCCTGGGTGGATTAGGAAACACCATATATTTT. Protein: CASSLGGLGNTIYF.

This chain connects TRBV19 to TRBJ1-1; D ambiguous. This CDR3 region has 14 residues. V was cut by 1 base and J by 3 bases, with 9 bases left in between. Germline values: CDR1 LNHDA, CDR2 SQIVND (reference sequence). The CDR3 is CASSIGGGYTEAFF. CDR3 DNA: TGTGCCAGTAGTATAGGAGGAGGGTACACTGAAGCTTTCTTT. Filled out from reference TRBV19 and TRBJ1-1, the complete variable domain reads DGGITQSPKYLFRKEGQNVTLSCEQNLNHDAMYWYRQDPGQGLRLIYYSQIVNDFQKGDIAEGYSVSREKKESFPLTVTSAQKNPTAFYLCASSIGGGYTEAFFGQGTRLTVV.